These 4 T cell receptor beta chains were all obtained from the same sample, sequenced in a study of regulatory T cells in long-lasting Graves disease. Building of the TCR beta libraries involved iRepertoire HTBI primers and Arm-PCR of CDR3 regions. Using its own MiXCR run on the multiplex PCR reads, TCRdb lists one record per CDR3 protein. The table records about 530,000 distinct CDR3 sequences, about 15% of them present only once. Regarding time point: newly diagnosed GD, antithyroid drugs for less than 3 months. The authors made the TCR library using RNA they extracted from PBMCs. The same data also contributed to another study, on T cells in Graves' hyperthyroidism and ophthalmopathy.

The sequenced sample was peripheral blood mononuclear cells (PBMCs), obtained at new diagnosis, from a patient treated with antithyroid drugs. These receptors were collected from a woman aged 35-60 years with Graves disease.

CDR3: CSARTGVGEQYF. The CDR3 DNA is TGCAGCGCCCGGACAGGGGTTGGGGAGCAGTACTTC. The V and J genes are TRBV29-1 and TRBJ2-7, with 9 bases aligning to TRBD1. This CDR3 contains 12 residues. Per germline, CDR1 SQVTM and CDR2 ANQGSEA. V was clipped by 7 bases and J by 7 bases; unmatched bases: 8.

The chain carries TRBV19 and TRBJ1-2; no reliable D call. Germline V CDR1 and CDR2: LNHDA, SQIVND (reference sequence). The CDR3 runs 13 residues. The V end lost 4 bases, the J end lost 1 base, and 7 bases lay between the germline ends. CDR3 sequence: CASSRGYNYGYTF. In DNA, the CDR3 is TGTGCCAGTAGTAGGGGTTATAACTATGGCTACACCTTC.

The table lists this clonotype with many counts. The chain uses TRBV7-9 and TRBJ2-5; D gene uncertain. Germline CDR1 and CDR2: SEHNR and FQNEAQ (reference sequence). V was trimmed by 1 base and J by 2 bases, leaving 8 bases between them. The CDR3 has 14 residues. CDR3 DNA: TGTGCCAGCAGCTTAGTCGGCAGGCAAGAGACCCAGTACTTC. This translates into CASSLVGRQETQYF.

This clonotype has at least ten counts. The chain uses TRBV13 and TRBJ2-7, with TRBD1 identical over 8 bases. The J segment lost 5 bases and the V segment lost 0 bases, leaving 6 bases of the junction unmatched. This CDR3 comprises 15 residues. Germline V gene lookup returns CDR1 PRHDT and CDR2 FYEKMQ (reference sequence). This CDR3 is CASSLGVRGLDEQYF. CDR3 nucleotide sequence: TGTGCCAGCAGCTTAGGCGTCAGGGGGCTCGACGAGCAGTACTTC.